The T cell receptor (beta chain) described here comes from a study of blood T cells in healthy people across ages. Overall study findings and caveats: Unsorted PBMCs prevented conclusive naive versus antigen-experienced comparison. Long-lived donors had more naive CD4+ cells and higher diversity than aged donors.

The CDR3 covers 18 residues. Germline CDR1 and CDR2: DFQATT and SNEGSKA (reference sequence). Trimming at V came to 0 bases and at J to 2 bases, leaving 10 bases not matched to a gene. Then a second PCR, running roughly 7 to 12 cycles, was carried out with a sample-barcoded 5' primer and a J-beta primer mix. MiXCR was run by TCRdb on the 5' RACE reads, yielding one entry per CDR3 protein. Among about 640,000 distinct CDR3 sequences listed, under 70% were seen once. Details on this clonotype: The antigen remains undetermined.

The chain carries TRBV20-1 and TRBJ2-1; 10 bases match TRBD2. The sequenced sample was blood. This sequence was found in a man aged 55 to 69 in good health. CDR3 DNA sequence: TGCAGTGCTAGAGAGGTGGGGCTAGCGGGGGACCCCTACAATGAGCAGTTCTTC. Its protein product is CSAREVGLAGDPYNEQFF.